One and the same sample provided the 21 T cell receptor beta chains below, sequenced in a study of blood T cell repertoires in COVID-19. The assay was immunoSEQ multiplex PCR, and TCRdb's table has in-frame clones only and misses some. The sample has about 150,000 clones; 70% to 85% are singletons. Sequencing was carried out using PBMCs or T cells enriched from blood (not recorded which). The receptors shown here come from a man aged 50-60 years who had recovered from COVID-19.

The rearrangement uses TRBV30 and TRBJ1-6; D gene uncertain. Germline V gives CDR1 GTSNPN, CDR2 SVGIG (reference sequence). This CDR3 is 13 amino acids long. The germline V and J ends were trimmed by 4 bases and 5 bases, with 9 bases remaining between them. The CDR3 coding sequence is TGTGCCTGGACCCTGGGAGATAATTCACCCCTCCACTTT. This sequence encodes CAWTLGDNSPLHF.

This chain links TRBV3-1 (or the pseudogene TRBV3-2) with TRBJ2-1, with 8 bases identical to TRBD1. Germline lookup yields CDR1 LGHDT and CDR2 YNNKEL (reference sequence). This CDR3 is 17 amino acids long. The J segment lost 4 bases and the V segment lost 2 bases, leaving 10 bases of the junction unmatched. The CDR3 here is CASSQQPGQATYNEQFF. The CDR3 nucleotides are TGTGCCAGCAGCCAACAACCGGGACAGGCTACATACAATGAGCAGTTCTTC.

The V call is TRBV21-1, the J call TRBJ2-5; the table's D call of TRBD1 was not tested on the DNA. TRBV21-1 constitutes a pseudogene. The CDR3 consists of 18 residues. In DNA form, the CDR3 reads TGTGCCAGCAGCAAATCCCGGGTGATGAGGCAGGGGGGAGAGACCCAGTACTTC. It yields the protein CASSKSRVMRQGGETQYF.

The chain joins TRBV24-1 to TRBJ2-1, with 10 bases that match TRBD2. The germline V gene has CDR1 KGHDR and CDR2 SFDVKD. Trimming at V came to 6 bases and at J to 9 bases, leaving 13 bases not matched to a gene. The CDR3 has 16 amino acids. The chain's CDR3 is CATSSPAAGGHGEQFF. As DNA, the CDR3 is TGTGCCACCAGTTCGCCCGCAGCGGGGGGGCACGGTGAGCAGTTCTTC.

V and J are TRBV4-3 and TRBJ1-1, with a tentative D call TRBD1 (5 bases). Trimming left V 0 bases short and J 6 bases short, with 17 bases between. The germline V gene encodes CDR1 LGHNA and CDR2 YSLEER. CDR3 length: 16 residues. CDR3 DNA sequence: TGCGCCAGCAGCCAAGATTGGGGCGCAGCAAGCGCTGAAGCTTTCTTT. It yields the protein CASSQDWGAASAEAFF.

V gene TRBV3-1 (or the pseudogene TRBV3-2) combines with J gene TRBJ2-7; D ambiguous. Trimming removed 1 base from V and 3 bases from J, with 10 bases in between. The CDR3 is made up of 14 amino acids. Germline CDR1 is LGHDT and CDR2 is YNNKEL (reference sequence). DNA of the CDR3: TGTGCCAGCAGCCAAGGGTGGAGAGGCTACGAGCAGTACTTC. This encodes CASSQGWRGYEQYF.

The chain uses TRBV20-1 and TRBJ2-7; D may be TRBD2 (5 bases). CDR3 length: 9 amino acids. Germline lookup yields CDR1 DFQATT and CDR2 SNEGSKA (reference sequence). Trimming pared 6 bases from V and 7 bases from J, leaving 7 bases between. The CDR3 DNA reads as TGCAGTGCCGGAGGAGAGCAGTACTTC. It specifies CSAGGEQYF.

The V call is TRBV18, the J call TRBJ1-6; D is unresolved. Trimming took 3 bases from V and 8 from J, leaving 11 bases between them. CDR1 and CDR2 from the germline V gene are KGHSH and LQKENI. CDR3 length equals 14 residues. CDR3 nucleotides: TGTGCCAGCTCACCGGACTACCGCTATTCACCCCTCCACTTT. This translates into CASSPDYRYSPLHF. The variable domain in full, with the rest retrieved from reference TRBV18 and TRBJ1-6, is NAGVMQNPRHLVRRRGQEARLRCSPMKGHSHVYWYRQLPEEGLKFMVYLQKENIIDESGMPKERFSAEFPKEGPSILRIQQVVRGDSAAYFCASSPDYRYSPLHFGNGTRLTVT.

The table lists this clone with a few counts. The J gene is TRBJ2-1, the V gene TRBV5-1, with a tentative D call TRBD1 (6 bases). Germline V gene sequence: CDR1 SGHRS, CDR2 YFSETQ. The CDR3 totals 14 residues. V was trimmed by 3 bases and J by 3 bases, leaving 10 bases between them. The CDR3 loop reads CASSYGQLYNEQFF. The CDR3 nucleotides read TGCGCCAGCAGCTACGGACAGCTCTACAATGAGCAGTTCTTC.

The rearrangement uses TRBV3-1 (or the pseudogene TRBV3-2) and TRBJ2-7; 12 bases line up with TRBD2. Germline V gene lookup returns CDR1 LGHDT and CDR2 YNNKEL (reference sequence). V lost 2 bases and J lost 3; bases outside the gene matches: 8. This CDR3 is built from 17 residues. Written as DNA, the CDR3 is TGTGCCAGCAGCCAAAGGACTAGCGGGGTCCTAATCTACGAGCAGTACTTC. Translated, it gives CASSQRTSGVLIYEQYF.

The chain couples TRBV29-1 to TRBJ2-1; 12 bases agree with TRBD2. Germline CDR1 is SQVTM and CDR2 is ANQGSEA. The junction had 7 bases not matched to a gene; V was cut back by 4 bases and J by 0 bases. The CDR3 is 17 residues long. DNA for the CDR3: TGCAGCGTTGTGGGGCTAGCGGGGGGGAGCTCCTACAATGAGCAGTTCTTC. Encoded protein: CSVVGLAGGSSYNEQFF.

This chain joins TRBV30 and TRBJ2-5; TRBD2 might be the D (7 bases). The CDR3 sequence is 12 residues long. The V and J ends lost 5 bases and 7 bases respectively, with 14 bases between them. Germline CDR1 GTSNPN, CDR2 SVGIG (reference sequence). The CDR3 sequence: CAWGAGEGTQYF. DNA of the CDR3: TGTGCCTGGGGCGCAGGGGAGGGGACCCAGTACTTC.

The count of this clone is one. This chain uses TRBV12-3 or TRBV12-4 with TRBJ2-5; the match to TRBD2 covers 7 bases. This CDR3 spans 13 amino acids. Unmatched junction bases numbered 5, after V lost 6 bases and J lost 4 bases. Here the CDR3 reads CASSPREGETQYF. DNA for the CDR3: TGTGCCAGCAGCCCTAGGGAGGGAGAGACCCAGTACTTC.

This clone was recorded only once. This chain connects TRBV24-1 to TRBJ2-1; D unclear. Trimming cost V 4 bases and J 7 bases, with 19 bases left between them. The CDR3 extends over 16 amino acids. Germline CDR1 reads KGHDR; CDR2 reads SFDVKD. This CDR3 is CATSDTLGVLANEQFF. CDR3 sequence (DNA): TGTGCCACCAGTGACACCCTAGGAGTTCTGGCAAATGAGCAGTTCTTC.

The chain carries TRBV7-9 and TRBJ2-7; no firm D call. In germline, CDR1 is SEHNR, CDR2 FQNEAQ (reference sequence). CDR3 length equals 12 residues. The V end was cut by 3 bases, the J end by 5 bases, with 8 bases between. DNA of the CDR3: TGTGCCAGCAGCTTGAGACACGACGAGCAGTACTTC. Its translation: CASSLRHDEQYF.

This chain connects TRBV18 to TRBJ2-4, with 8 nucleotides matching TRBD1. This CDR3 has 12 residues. V lost 0 bases, J lost 13 bases, and 2 bases stayed unmatched. The V gene's germline CDR1 is KGHSH and CDR2 LQKENI. The CDR3, as DNA: TGTGCCAGCTCACCACCGGACAGGGCCCAGTACTTC. Encoded protein: CASSPPDRAQYF.

The J gene is TRBJ2-1, the V gene TRBV6-2 or TRBV6-3; TRBD2 might be the D (5 bases). This CDR3 region has 15 residues. Deletions cut 6 bases from V and 4 bases from J, with 16 bases between. Germline-derived CDR1 and CDR2 are MNHEY and SVGEGT. CDR3 nucleotides: TGTGCCAGCAGCCGCCGGAGCGGACCTTACAATGAGCAGTTCTTC. This sequence encodes CASSRRSGPYNEQFF.

V is TRBV7-8 and J is TRBJ2-7; D remains ambiguous. V lost 3 bases and J 2 bases, leaving 8 bases between the germline ends. This CDR3 spans 13 amino acids. Germline CDR1 SGHVS, CDR2 FQNEAQ. The CDR3 reads CASSFSPPYEQYF. CDR3 nucleotides: TGTGCCAGCAGCTTCTCCCCTCCCTACGAGCAGTACTTC.

This chain links TRBV7-9 with TRBJ1-4; a weak D match, TRBD1 (6 bases). The germline V gene has CDR1 SEHNR and CDR2 FQNEAQ (reference sequence). The CDR3 runs to 14 residues. V was trimmed by 6 bases and J by 1 base, leaving 9 bases between them. The chain's CDR3 is CASSIGGTNEKLFF. CDR3 sequence (DNA): TGTGCCAGCAGTATAGGGGGAACTAATGAAAAACTGTTTTTT. Filled out from reference TRBV7-9 and TRBJ1-4, the complete variable domain reads DTGVSQNPRHKITKRGQNVTFRCDPISEHNRLYWYRQTLGQGPEFLTYFQNEAQLEKSRLLSDRFSAERPKGSFSTLEIQRTEQGDSAMYLCASSIGGTNEKLFFGSGTQLSVL.

The V gene is TRBV19, the J gene TRBJ1-5; TRBD1 agrees at 9 bases. This CDR3 is 15 amino acids long. The junction had 9 bases not matched to a gene; V was cut back by 5 bases and J by 7 bases. Germline CDR1 reads LNHDA; CDR2 reads SQIVND (reference sequence). The DNA of the CDR3 is TGTGCCAGTAGTGACTACAGGGGGCCAGACCAGCCCCAGCATTTT. Encoded protein: CASSDYRGPDQPQHF.

The gene calls are TRBV5-1 and TRBJ1-1; 8 bases are shared with TRBD1. V trimming: 0 bases; J trimming: 5 bases; junction bases outside the gene matches: 3. The length of the CDR3 is 14 residues. Per the germline V gene, CDR1 is SGHRS and CDR2 is YFSETQ. The DNA for the CDR3 is TGCGCCAGCAGCTTGGAACAGGGGGTAACTGAAGCTTTCTTT. It encodes CASSLEQGVTEAFF.